A single sample is the source of the 11 T cell receptor beta chains below, sequenced in a study of blood T cell repertoires in COVID-19. Profiling relied on immunoSEQ multiplex PCR, and the TCRdb table lists in-frame clones only, not all of them. The sample contains fewer than 200,000 clones, 84% of which appear only once. The sequenced material came from PBMCs or T cells enriched from blood (not recorded which). The receptors originated from a man in his fifties or sixties who had recovered from COVID-19.

The J gene is TRBJ2-5, the V gene TRBV7-3, with D uncertain. Germline V gene lookup returns CDR1 SGHTA and CDR2 FQGTGA. Trimming stripped 1 base from V and 5 bases from J, with 11 bases between. The CDR3 length is 14 residues. CDR3 in DNA: TGTGCCAGCAGCTTAAGCGGTTTAAGGGAGACCCAGTACTTC. Protein sequence: CASSLSGLRETQYF.

The rearrangement joins TRBV10-3 to TRBJ2-5; 13 bases are a match to TRBD2. Losses at the gene ends were 2 bases for V and 4 bases for J; bases not matched to a gene: 10. This CDR3 is built from 18 residues. Germline loops: CDR1 ENHRY, CDR2 SYGVKD. Written as DNA, the CDR3 is TGTGCCATCAGTGAGCCTGGACTAGCGGGGGCCCCGGGAGAGACCCAGTACTTC. Its protein is CAISEPGLAGAPGETQYF.

The chain carries TRBV5-5 and TRBJ2-6, with D possibly TRBD1 on 5 matching bases. This CDR3 is 16 amino acids long. Germline CDR1 SGHKS, CDR2 YYEKEE (reference sequence). The ends were cut back, 4 bases at V and 1 base at J, with 12 bases in the middle. The CDR3 loop is CASSTGSESGANVLTF. Written as DNA, the CDR3 is TGTGCCAGCAGCACAGGTTCTGAGTCTGGGGCCAACGTCCTGACTTTC.

This clone occurred a few times. This chain uses TRBV30 with TRBJ1-4; 12 bases are shared with TRBD1. The CDR3 covers 17 residues. Trimming cost V 5 bases and J 1 base; bases outside gene matches: 8. The germline V gene encodes CDR1 GTSNPN and CDR2 SVGIG (reference sequence). The CDR3 coding sequence is TGTGCCTGGTCCCGGGACAGGGGGCGCGAAACTAATGAAAAACTGTTTTTT. Its translation is CAWSRDRGRETNEKLFF.

A few counts support this clone. This sequence joins TRBV28 and TRBJ1-2; 7 nucleotides match TRBD1. With 7 bases clipped from V and 6 bases from J, the junction kept 8 bases outside the gene matches. Germline V gene lookup returns CDR1 MDHEN and CDR2 SYDVKM. CDR3 size: 13 residues. In nucleotides, the CDR3 is TGTGCCAGCACAACTGGGACAGTGAATGGCTACACCTTC. Its translation is CASTTGTVNGYTF.

The chain couples TRBV5-1 to TRBJ1-2; 12 nucleotides align to TRBD1. Germline loops: CDR1 SGHRS, CDR2 YFSETQ. The J segment lost 8 bases and the V segment lost 3 bases, leaving 5 bases of the junction unmatched. This CDR3 is 14 amino acids long. CDR3 nucleotide sequence: TGCGCCAGCAGCTGGGGACAGGGGGCGTTCGGCTACACCTTC. This gives the protein CASSWGQGAFGYTF. The full variable domain, rest sourced from reference TRBV5-1 and TRBJ1-2, is KAGVTQTPRYLIKTRGQQVTLSCSPISGHRSVSWYQQTPGQGLQFLFEYFSETQRNKGNFPGRFSGRQFSNSRSEMNVSTLELGDSALYLCASSWGQGAFGYTFGSGTRLTVV.

This rearrangement joins TRBV11-2 to TRBJ2-1; 10 positions agree with TRBD1. CDR3 size: 14 residues. CDR1 is SGHAT and CDR2 is FQNNGV in the germline V gene. J was trimmed by 7 bases and V by 5 bases; bases with no gene match: 5. The CDR3 DNA reads as TGTGCCAGCAGCCTCGACAGGGGGCGGAATGAGCAGTTCTTC. This encodes CASSLDRGRNEQFF.

The chain links TRBV10-2 to TRBJ1-1; 10 positions match TRBD1. The V gene's germline CDR1 is WSHSY and CDR2 SAAADI. V shed 5 bases and J 3 bases; nucleotides not matched to a gene: 6. The CDR3 runs to 15 residues. CDR3 DNA: TGCGCCAGCAGTTTTTACGGGACAGGGGACACTGAAGCTTTCTTT. As protein: CASSFYGTGDTEAFF.

This clone was seen repeatedly, ten times or more. The chain links TRBV3-1 (or the pseudogene TRBV3-2) to TRBJ2-3; the match to TRBD1 covers 8 bases. The CDR3 extends over 16 amino acids. Losses at the gene ends were 6 bases for V and 4 bases for J; bases not matched to a gene: 12. Germline V lookup: CDR1 LGHDT, CDR2 YNNKEL (reference sequence). The CDR3 nucleotides are TGTGCCAGCAGTTCTCATCGGACAGGGCTGGCAGATACGCAGTATTTT. Translated: CASSSHRTGLADTQYF.

The chain carries TRBV10-2 and TRBJ1-4, with a possible D match to TRBD1 (5 bases). Germline CDR1 is WSHSY and CDR2 is SAAADI. This CDR3 is 14 amino acids long. V gave up 3 bases and J gave up 8 bases, with 13 bases separating them. CDR3 sequence (DNA): TGCGCCAGCAGTGAAGAGGGGCGGGGGGAAAAACTGTTTTTT. This sequence encodes CASSEEGRGEKLFF.

The chain employs TRBV6-5 and TRBJ1-1; D is perhaps TRBD1 (5 bases). V lost 0 bases and J 6 bases, leaving 14 bases between the germline ends. The length of the CDR3 is 15 residues. Germline V gene data show CDR1 as MNHEY and CDR2 as SVGAGI. CDR3 residues: CASSYSGWRGAEAFF. The CDR3 bases are TGTGCCAGCAGTTACTCTGGCTGGAGGGGCGCTGAAGCTTTCTTT.